What follows describes a single TCR beta chain. What it binds is unknown. PCR involved 60 Vbeta and 13 Jbeta primers. In the original processing: Roughly 11 million shared chains were among the roughly 80 million unique TCR beta chains that a later analysis counted. Sequenced by immunoSEQ multiplex PCR; TCRdb stores in-frame clones only, minus some. From that table come the V and J calls and clone size; the DNA was used to work out D and trimming. Of a few hundred thousand clones detected, more than 80% appear once; the ten largest clones hold 2.5% to 3%. The source of the sample is a study of cytomegalovirus exposure and HLA in healthy donors. Study as a whole: Unique TCRs from HLA-typed donors, approximately 80 million of them, were held in an early data release.

Trimming left V 8 bases short and J 6 bases short, with 32 bases between. CDR1 and CDR2 from the germline V gene are LNHDA and SQIVND (reference sequence). The CDR3 runs 18 residues. General study findings and limits: The study designated 150 to 200 TCR beta chains cytomegalovirus-associated. A later analysis reportedly found that, within productive TCRs, an Asian-associated ancestry cluster had fewer N-insertions than the mean observed across the roughly 610 donors.

The sequence derives from a man aged 30 to 45 in good health and CMV-seronegative. The gene calls are TRBV19 and TRBJ2-7; tentatively, D is TRBD1 (5 bases). The sequencing sample was made of PBMCs. The chain's CDR3 is CASSRRGPVSRPYGEQYF. The DNA of the CDR3 is TGTGCCAGTTCGAGAAGGGGTCCCGTTAGCAGGCCCTATGGCGAGCAGTACTTC.